The TCR beta chain described here comes from a study of CD8+CD57+ T cells in acquired aplastic anemia. As regards this clonotype: The antigen is unknown.

Genomic DNA acted as the template from which TCR beta VDJ combination and CDR3 sequence profiling were carried out. TCRdb reprocessed the reads via MiXCR and lists one record per CDR3 protein. The data hold more than 150,000 distinct CDR3 sequences, with about half observed a single time. CD8+CD57+ cell expansion, shown by flow cytometry, had occurred in the patients selected for sequencing. The germline CDR1 and CDR2 sequences are WSHSY and SAAADI. Deletions cut 5 bases from V and 6 bases from J, with 8 bases between. The CDR3 extends over 12 amino acids. Study-level points and caveats: Approximately 27 CD8+ CDR3 sequences occurred in both the patients and the controls.

The chain combines TRBV10-2 with TRBJ1-5; no clear D. The sequence derives from a human donor with aplastic anemia. Sequenced input: sorted CD4+, CD8+, or CD8+CD57+ T cells (not recorded which) from PBMCs. The DNA of the CDR3 is TGCGCCAGCAGTTGGGCCGGTCAGCCCCAGCATTTT. As protein: CASSWAGQPQHF.